The 9 T cell receptor beta chains below were found in one sample sequenced in a study of cytomegalovirus exposure and HLA in healthy donors (dated by TCRdb to about 2017). The library relied on the immunoSEQ multiplex PCR assay. For the multiplex PCR, a mixture combining 60 forward primers for TCR Vbeta segments and 13 reverse primers for TCR Jbeta segments was used. TCRdb holds this immuneACCESS table with in-frame rearrangements only. Some clones are missing; in checked studies, unresolved V genes explain under half, and the rest has no known cause. The sample table holds roughly 190,000 clones, of which about four fifths were seen once. The ten largest clones represent roughly 14% of the sample. Specimen: PBMCs. These receptors were taken from a young woman in good health and CMV-seropositive.

This clone was counted only a few times. V and J are TRBV7-9 and TRBJ1-2; D perhaps matches TRBD1 (6 bases). Germline loops: CDR1 SEHNR, CDR2 FQNEAQ (reference sequence). The germline V and J ends were trimmed by 2 bases and 7 bases, with 26 bases remaining between them. CDR3 length: 18 amino acids. CDR3 region: CASSLRGGTRGPTTGYTF. In DNA form, the CDR3 reads TGTGCCAGCAGCTTAAGGGGTGGGACAAGGGGTCCCACCACTGGCTACACCTTC.

The rearrangement uses TRBV28 and TRBJ1-2; D is unclear. The CDR3 totals 13 residues. Germline V gene lookup returns CDR1 MDHEN and CDR2 SYDVKM. V was clipped by 4 bases and J by 7 bases, with 13 bases between them. CDR3 residues: CASSSPGFSGYTF. The CDR3 DNA follows: TGTGCCAGCAGTTCCCCAGGATTTTCTGGCTACACCTTC.

The chain uses TRBV5-4 and TRBJ2-1; TRBD2 is a possible D gene (5 bases). The CDR3 is 14 amino acids. Germline V gene data show CDR1 as SGHNT and CDR2 as YYREEE (reference sequence). Between the trimmed V and J ends, which lost 0 bases and 4 bases, there was a span of 8 bases. This CDR3 reads CASSLDGGYNEQFF. CDR3 sequence (DNA): TGTGCCAGCAGCTTGGATGGCGGGTACAATGAGCAGTTCTTC.

This chain links TRBV19 with TRBJ2-7, with 8 bases identical to TRBD1. From germline, CDR1 is LNHDA and CDR2 SQIVND (reference sequence). The CDR3 runs 14 residues. With V trimmed by 6 bases and J by 0 bases, 4 bases remained unmatched. CDR3 residues: CASRDRASSYEQYF. The CDR3 DNA sequence: TGTGCCAGTAGGGACAGGGCCAGCTCCTACGAGCAGTACTTC.

V usage is TRBV16 and J usage is TRBJ1-3, with TRBD1 matching 9 bases. This CDR3 contains 15 residues. Germline V gene sequence: CDR1 KGHSY, CDR2 FQNENV. V dropped 1 base and J dropped 5; count of bases not matched to a gene: 3. In DNA, the CDR3 is TGTGCCAGCAGCCAATTCGGGACAGGGCGAAACACCATATATTTT. Protein: CASSQFGTGRNTIYF.

The chain has TRBV9 and TRBJ1-6, with D tentatively TRBD1 (5 bases). V was pared by 3 bases and J by 10 bases, with 17 bases between. Germline V gives CDR1 SGDLS, CDR2 YYNGEE. The CDR3 is made up of 15 amino acids. The CDR3 nucleotides read TGTGCCAGCAGCGCCCAATCGGGGGGTAGATCACCCCTCCACTTT. It is translated as CASSAQSGGRSPLHF.

The sample holds one count of this clone. CDR3 amino acids: CAISERGASNQPQHF. CDR3 nucleotide sequence: TGTGCCATCAGTGAGCGAGGAGCTAGCAATCAGCCCCAGCATTTT. The V call is TRBV10-3, the J call TRBJ1-5; no clear D. Per germline, CDR1 ENHRY and CDR2 SYGVKD. The length of the CDR3 is 15 residues. V lost 2 bases to trimming and J lost 0 bases, with 8 bases between them.

V and J are TRBV6-6 and TRBJ2-2, with 8 positions matching TRBD1. The CDR3 runs 16 residues. Looked up from germline, CDR1 is MNHNY and CDR2 is SVGAGI (reference sequence). Trimming cost V 6 bases and J 6 bases; bases outside gene matches: 12. CDR3 bases: TGTGCCAGCAGCCACACAACAGGGGGTAGGGCCGGGGAGCTGTTTTTT. This encodes CASSHTTGGRAGELFF.

The V gene is TRBV2, the J gene TRBJ2-1, with TRBD1 as a possible D gene (5 bases). The germline gives CDR1 SNHLY, CDR2 FYNNEI. Trimming took 3 bases from V and 0 from J, leaving 12 bases between them. This CDR3 has 16 amino acids. This CDR3 is CASSDLGPRSYNEQFF. Written as DNA, the CDR3 is TGTGCCAGCAGTGACCTGGGGCCCCGCTCCTACAATGAGCAGTTCTTC.